This section outlines one T cell receptor beta chain sequence together with its context. Its antigen is currently not known. There are no base qualities to consult, and no much larger clone falls within one base. The record originates from a study of identifying expanded T cells in peripheral blood (dated by TCRdb to the late 2010s). In terms of the full investigation: Separate aliquots of the same genomic DNA pool were sequenced to produce technical replicates, and four replicates were compared in pairs.

During the collection period, no immune events, such as infections, were documented for the healthy donors. Healthy-donor blood repertoires served as a training cohort to calibrate time-dependent variance in a beta-binomial model of T-cell clone differential abundance. The training cohort included around ten healthy donors, of whom 3 were female and 7 were male. The donors were between roughly 25 and 70 years old, with an average age of roughly 40 years. Whole blood was collected from each healthy donor at three time points spaced two weeks apart and obtained from a commercial supplier. For immunosequencing, genomic DNA was extracted from whole blood that had not been sorted. TCRbeta CDR3 regions were profiled with the immunoSEQ Assay using bias-controlled multiplex PCR amplification of genomic DNA. In the paper's pipeline: To quantify the absolute abundance of each unique TCRbeta CDR3 region, the sequences were collapsed and filtered. Differential abundance was tested with two models: a binomial (Fisher-equivalent) model and a beta-binomial model that adds time-dependent variance fitted from healthy donors. Clones with fewer than 5 combined templates were excluded, and clones with Benjamini-Hochberg FDR below 0.01 were called differentially abundant. The form v = (b*log(k)+a)^2 was used to model beta-binomial variance as a function of total template count across the two samples. As stored in TCRdb, this immuneACCESS dataset retains in-frame rearrangements with V and J assigned. A fraction of the clones does not appear; measured against another copy, unresolved V genes explain less than half of the discrepancy, and the remainder lacks a known reason. The V and J calls and clone size were taken over from that table, and D and trimming were inferred from the DNA. For this sample there are about 94,000 clones; nearly 90% appear just once. The ten largest make up approximately 5.4% of the sample.

Overall study results and their limits: The authors expected that biological variance in healthy repertoires might rise further over much longer intervals, such as months to years. The beta-binomial model significantly reduced the number of clones called differentially abundant and the false-positive rate across all healthy-donor time intervals. Around 1.2 differentially abundant clones were flagged by the binomial model between technical replicates, whereas about 15 and 19 were flagged over around two weeks and four weeks, respectively. Across all healthy donors, variance in clone template counts between roughly 2-week samples was found to increase significantly with total template count.

V lost 1 base and J lost 5 bases; the stretch between them is 20 bases long. The germline V gene yields LGHNA for CDR1 and YNFKEQ for CDR2. From cysteine to phenylalanine, the CDR3 is 17 amino acids long. Kept here is only the CDR3 DNA, which spans 51 bases and is read in frame from base 1. This TCR was recovered from a person between 18 and 70 years old in good health. The sequence joins TRBV4-2 to TRBJ1-1; a weak D assignment points to TRBD1 (6 bases agree). The material sequenced was blood. For the CDR3, the sequence is CASSQGDKGVPGTEAFF. Here is the DNA: TGTGCCAGCAGCCAAGGGGACAAGGGGGTTCCCGGGACTGAAGCTTTCTTT.